These 9 T cell receptor beta chains were sequenced from one sample in a study of glioma-infiltrating T cells after dendritic cell vaccination. The table came from immunoSEQ multiplex PCR; TCRdb's copy has only in-frame clones and leaves some out. The sample records roughly 100,000 clones, roughly 84% being singletons. Specimen: blood, collected before dendritic cell vaccination. Receptor source: a human donor with glioblastoma.

The chain combines TRBV6-1 with TRBJ1-2; the match to TRBD1 covers 9 bases. Unmatched junction bases numbered 3, after V lost 4 bases and J lost 3 bases. The length of the CDR3 is 14 residues. Germline V CDR1 and CDR2: MNHNS, SASEGT. The CDR3 DNA reads as TGTGCCAGCAGTGGACGGACAGGGGACTATGGCTACACCTTC. Amino acid sequence: CASSGRTGDYGYTF.

The chain employs TRBV5-1 and TRBJ1-3; no definite D call. This CDR3 spans 15 amino acids. The V and J ends lost 4 bases and 0 bases respectively, with 11 bases between them. Germline lookup yields CDR1 SGHRS and CDR2 YFSETQ. This chain's CDR3 is CASSPFGYSGNTIYF. The CDR3 DNA sequence: TGCGCCAGCAGCCCTTTCGGGTACTCTGGAAACACCATATATTTT.

The chain links TRBV5-8 to TRBJ2-1; 7 bases align to TRBD2. Trimming at V came to 1 base and at J to 0 bases, leaving 10 bases not matched to a gene. This CDR3 is 18 amino acids long. From germline, CDR1 is SGHTS and CDR2 YDEGEE. The CDR3 nucleotides read TGTGCCAGCAGCTTGTTTCTAGCGGCAATATCCTCCTACAATGAGCAGTTCTTC. Translation: CASSLFLAAISSYNEQFF.

A single count supports this clone. The chain uses TRBV19 and TRBJ2-2; no clear D. Germline-derived CDR1 and CDR2 are LNHDA and SQIVND (reference sequence). Trimming stripped 1 base from V and 2 bases from J, with 5 bases between. This CDR3 is 14 amino acids long. DNA for the CDR3: TGTGCCAGTAGTATAGGCACAAACACCGGGGAGCTGTTTTTT. This gives the protein CASSIGTNTGELFF.

The chain couples TRBV4-1 to TRBJ1-2; D is possibly TRBD1 (6 bases). Germline V gene lookup returns CDR1 MGHRA and CDR2 YSYEKL. The CDR3 is 15 residues long. Trimming stripped 3 bases from V and 2 bases from J, with 13 bases between. The CDR3 DNA follows: TGCGCCAGCAGCCAGGAAGGGGGGGCAAACTATGGCTACACCTTC. It yields the protein CASSQEGGANYGYTF.

J is TRBJ1-2 and V is TRBV5-6, with D possibly being TRBD1 (6 bases). Germline CDR1 SGHDT, CDR2 YYEEEE. The length of the CDR3 is 14 residues. Trimming shortened V by 7 bases and J by 4 bases, and 17 bases separated the two germline ends. DNA for the CDR3: TGTGCCAGCTTCCTCAGGGGTGTTACCTATGGCTACACCTTC. Its protein is CASFLRGVTYGYTF.

This clone was counted a single time. V usage is TRBV7-2 and J usage is TRBJ1-5; TRBD1 matches at 10 bases. V was clipped by 4 bases and J by 7 bases; unmatched bases: 4. Germline V gives CDR1 SGHTA, CDR2 FQGNSA. The CDR3 extends over 14 amino acids. For the CDR3, the DNA is TGTGCCAGCAGCTCGACAGGGGGCTTGCAGCCCCAGCATTTT. This sequence encodes CASSSTGGLQPQHF.

This rearrangement joins TRBV4-2 to TRBJ2-7, with 9 bases fitting TRBD2. Germline V CDR1 and CDR2: LGHNA, YNFKEQ. This CDR3 has 15 residues. With V trimmed by 4 bases and J by 6 bases, 10 bases remained unmatched. The DNA for the CDR3 is TGTGCCAGCAGCCTCACCGGGCGGGGGGGCTCCGAGCAGTACTTC. It translates to CASSLTGRGGSEQYF.

The V and J genes are TRBV5-4 and TRBJ2-3; 13 positions match TRBD2. V trimming: 1 base; J trimming: 7 bases; junction bases outside the gene matches: 3. This CDR3 is 15 amino acids long. The germline gives CDR1 SGHNT, CDR2 YYREEE (reference sequence). Written as DNA, the CDR3 is TGTGCCAGCAGCTTGACTAGCGGGGGGGCAAATACGCAGTATTTT. Its translation: CASSLTSGGANTQYF.